This entry lists 5 T cell receptor beta chains sequenced from one sample in a study of blood T cells in healthy people across ages. It was with a sample-barcoded 5' primer and a J-beta primer mix that a second PCR of about 7 to 12 cycles was run. Each CDR3 protein is one row after TCRdb ran MiXCR on the 5' RACE reads. Of approximately 1.5 million distinct CDR3 sequences listed, 40% to 45% are singletons. The source material was blood. The receptors shown here come from a woman younger than 35 in good health.

The rearrangement joins TRBV12-3 or TRBV12-4 to TRBJ1-4, with D unclear. This CDR3 contains 14 residues. V was shortened by 5 bases and J by 7 bases, with 14 bases between the two germline ends. The CDR3: CASSVRADSEKLFF. Written as DNA, the CDR3 is TGTGCCAGCAGTGTAAGGGCAGATTCTGAAAAACTGTTTTTT.

This clonotype is a singleton in its sample. This chain connects TRBV7-2 to TRBJ2-1; 7 nucleotides line up with TRBD1. The CDR3 runs to 12 residues. After removal of 5 bases from V and 13 bases from J, the junction contained 8 bases not matched to a gene. Germline V gene lookup returns CDR1 SGHTA and CDR2 FQGNSA. CDR3 bases: TGTGCCAGCAGCCTGTCCTACAGGGGACAGTTCTTC. Its protein product is CASSLSYRGQFF.

The DNA of the CDR3 is TGTGCCAGCAGCCTCGGACCTTCCTACGAGCAGTTCTTC. Translation gives CASSLGPSYEQFF. J is TRBJ2-1 and V is TRBV5-5; D is unresolved. V lost 4 bases, J lost 10 bases, and 15 bases lay in between. This CDR3 has 13 residues. CDR1 is SGHKS, CDR2 YYEKEE, per germline (reference sequence).

The V gene is TRBV4-3, the J gene TRBJ2-7; weak D call: TRBD1 (6 bases). Germline assignment: CDR1 LGHNA and CDR2 YSLEER. V was clipped by 1 base and J by 0 bases, with 10 bases between them. This CDR3 region has 15 residues. The CDR3 region has the DNA TGCGCCAGCAGCCAAGGGTTCAGGGGCTCCTACGAGCAGTACTTC. Its translation: CASSQGFRGSYEQYF.

The chain uses TRBV12-3 or TRBV12-4 and TRBJ1-3; possible D gene TRBD1, 6 bases. The CDR3 runs 13 residues. V lost 6 bases, J lost 4 bases, and 10 bases lay in between. CDR3: CASRNRVGNTIYF. As DNA, the CDR3 is TGTGCCAGCAGAAACAGGGTCGGAAACACCATATATTTT.